The subject of this entry is one T cell receptor beta chain. Its antigen is not identified. Primers: 60 Vbeta forward and 13 Jbeta reverse. Measured with immunoSEQ multiplex PCR; TCRdb has only the in-frame clones, and not every one. Recorded here are approximately 72,000 clones; the top ten clones represent 2.7%. This CDR3 comprises 15 residues. Germline-derived CDR1 and CDR2 are SGHAT and FQNNGV. Unmatched junction bases numbered 2, after V lost 4 bases and J lost 0 bases. The sample is drawn from a study of cytomegalovirus exposure and HLA in healthy donors. Whole-study findings and limits: There was a cluster of highly shared sequence variants that was likely a sequencing artifact. The listing of 150 to 200 TCR beta chains classed them as cytomegalovirus-associated.

Sequencing input: PBMCs. The sequence was collected from a man aged 35-49 years in good health and CMV-seronegative. The V and J genes are TRBV11-2 and TRBJ2-3; 9 bases are shared with TRBD2. The chain's CDR3 is CASSSSGESTDTQYF. CDR3 nucleotides: TGTGCCAGCAGCTCTAGCGGGGAAAGCACAGATACGCAGTATTTT.